The entry that follows covers one T cell receptor (beta chain) sequence. Authors' methods: It was from reference gene primer amplification that nucleated cell counts were estimated. Profiled with immunoSEQ multiplex PCR; TCRdb holds only in-frame clones, not every one. V and J calls and clone size come straight from that table; D and trimming were deduced from the DNA. This table has about 87,000 clones, roughly 76% appearing once. The data derive from a study of blood T cell repertoires in COVID-19. Overall study context: Specimens from acute and convalescent COVID-19 originated in the United States, Italy and Spain. T cells, B-cell-depleted T cells, or PBMCs provided the cDNA or gDNA that served as material.

This CDR3 has 15 amino acids. Germline CDR1 and CDR2: LGHDT and YNNKEL (reference sequence). Trimming took 3 bases from V and 6 from J; bases not matched to a gene: 5. The specimen sequenced was peripheral blood. The sequence was obtained from a woman aged 45-59 years with acute or convalescent COVID-19. This chain uses TRBV3-1 (or the pseudogene TRBV3-2) with TRBJ2-7; the match to TRBD2 covers 13 bases. The CDR3 region is CASSQGLAGFSEQYF. The CDR3 DNA is TGTGCCAGCAGCCAGGGACTAGCGGGGTTCAGCGAGCAGTACTTC.